The text below deals with one T cell receptor beta chain. The sample is drawn from a study of OX40 agonist ivuxolimab in advanced cancers. The method was immunoSEQ multiplex PCR; TCRdb's version includes in-frame clones alone and lacks a portion of them. Of 35,000 to 40,000 clones listed, about 92% are singletons. The specimen comprised CD4+ or CD8+ T cells sorted from blood, sampled in a trial of the OX40 agonist ivuxolimab. The TCR sequence derives from an adult with an advanced solid tumor such as melanoma, head and neck, liver or kidney cancer.

CDR3 sequence reads: CASSVTSGYNEQFF. Here the CDR3 DNA reads TGTGCCAGCAGCGTGACTAGCGGGTACAATGAGCAGTTCTTC. The chain joins TRBV13 to TRBJ2-1; 10 bases are a match to TRBD2. V was pared by 5 bases and J by 4 bases, with 2 bases of the junction left unmatched. CDR1 PRHDT and CDR2 FYEKMQ come from the germline V gene (reference sequence). This CDR3 comprises 14 residues.